This T cell receptor (beta chain) comes out of a study of blood T cells in healthy people across ages. CDR3 length: 17 amino acids. V dropped 5 bases and J dropped 2; count of bases not matched to a gene: 8. Germline V gene lookup returns CDR1 SGHTA and CDR2 FQGNSA. Alongside a J-beta primer mix, a sample-barcoded 5' primer served in a second PCR lasting roughly 7 to 11 cycles. A single record per CDR3 protein comes from TCRdb applying MiXCR to the 5' RACE reads. The sample yields 700,000 or so distinct CDR3 sequences, 22% seen once. The receptor was isolated from a man between 65 and 85 years old in good health. This chain connects TRBV7-2 to TRBJ2-3; 12 positions agree with TRBD2. Sequencing was carried out using blood. As DNA, the CDR3 is TGTGCCAGCAGCGTAACCGGACTAGCGGGGTACACAGATACGCAGTATTTT. Translating gives CASSVTGLAGYTDTQYF. Full variable domain (outside the CDR3, taken from reference TRBV7-2 and TRBJ2-3): GAGVSQSPSNKVTEKGKDVELRCDPISGHTALYWYRQSLGQGLEFLIYFQGNSAPDKSGLPSDRFSAERTGGSVSTLTIQRTQQEDSAVYLCASSVTGLAGYTDTQYFGPGTRLTVL.